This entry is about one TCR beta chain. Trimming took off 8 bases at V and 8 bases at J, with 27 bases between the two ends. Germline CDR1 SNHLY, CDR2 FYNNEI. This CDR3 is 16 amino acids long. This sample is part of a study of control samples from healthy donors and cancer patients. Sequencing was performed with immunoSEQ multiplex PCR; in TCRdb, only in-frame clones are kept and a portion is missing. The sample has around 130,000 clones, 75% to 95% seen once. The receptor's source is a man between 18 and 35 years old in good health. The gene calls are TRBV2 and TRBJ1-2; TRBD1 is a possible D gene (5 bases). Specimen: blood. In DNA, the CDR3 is TGTGCCAGCTGTTCTCCCGGGGCAGGTGCGACCGTGGGCTACACCTTC. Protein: CASCSPGAGATVGYTF.